This entry features one T cell receptor beta chain sequence. Its antigen is currently unknown. The record originates from a study of T-cell memory formation after mild COVID-19. The study, taken as a whole, reports: Clones shrinking between day 15 and 85 showed a balanced CD4/CD8 split, and those that grew later tilted toward CD4+.

Constant-segment primers served in 5'RACE that generated TCR alpha and TCR beta cDNA libraries bearing sample barcodes and UMIs. From the 5' RACE reads, TCRdb called clonotypes with MiXCR, one entry per CDR3 protein. This table has some 130,000 distinct CDR3 sequences, approximately 6.2% appearing once. V shed 7 bases and J shed 8 bases, with 21 bases lying between them. There are 15 residues in the CDR3. This sequence was found in an adult woman who had mild COVID-19 (a few samples of this study predate the infection). Cell type and time point are not known. The chain has TRBV12-3 or TRBV12-4 and TRBJ2-1; perhaps D is TRBD1 or TRBD2 (5 bases each). Sequencing was done on a sample of PBMCs or a T cell subset sorted from them (not recorded which). The CDR3 region is CASISGTILRDEQFF. The DNA for the CDR3 is TGTGCCAGCATCTCGGGGACCATATTACGGGATGAGCAGTTCTTC.